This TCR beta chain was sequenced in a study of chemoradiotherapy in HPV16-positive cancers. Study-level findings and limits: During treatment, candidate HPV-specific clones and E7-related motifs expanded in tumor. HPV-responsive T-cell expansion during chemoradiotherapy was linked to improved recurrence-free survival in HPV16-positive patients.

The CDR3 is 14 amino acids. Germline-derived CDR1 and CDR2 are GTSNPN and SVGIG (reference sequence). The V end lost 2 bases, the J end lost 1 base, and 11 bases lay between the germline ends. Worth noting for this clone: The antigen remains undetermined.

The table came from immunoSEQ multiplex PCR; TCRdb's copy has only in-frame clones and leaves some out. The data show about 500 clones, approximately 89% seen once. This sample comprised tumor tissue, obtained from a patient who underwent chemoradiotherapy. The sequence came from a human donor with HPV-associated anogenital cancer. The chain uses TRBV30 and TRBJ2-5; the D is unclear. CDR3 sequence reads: CAWSTQRLQETQYF. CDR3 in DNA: TGTGCCTGGAGTACTCAACGGCTCCAAGAGACCCAGTACTTC.